The T cell receptor (beta chain) described here comes from a study of cytomegalovirus exposure and HLA in healthy donors (dated by TCRdb to about 2017). As for the study more broadly: An earlier analysis of 587 of the donors reported under 300 Gb of sequence data and approximately 120 million unique TCR beta sequences obtained from roughly 170 million T cells. An earlier analysis of 500 to 650 of the donors applied high-throughput TCR beta sequencing to assess whether each TCR beta V gene segment acted as functional or pseudogenic. A later genetic analysis used genome-wide SNP genotypes for about three fifths of the 666 donors, treating that subset as a discovery cohort. Among the roughly 400 genotyped donors, more than 70% belonged to the genetic ancestry cluster associated with self-reported Caucasian donors. All discovery cohort repertoires had been generated using a single sequencing platform. The study combined high-throughput TCR immunosequencing, statistical association of individual TCRs with disease status, and machine learning to predict cytomegalovirus infection status. HLA typing included class I and class II loci at four-digit resolution. Four to six DR-DQ haplotypes were handled as single units for association and clustering, since linkage in the cohort was strong. The number of typed donors differed by locus: 629-630 for A, B, C, DRB1 and DQB1; approximately 530 for DQA1; about 600 for DPA1; and approximately 450 for DPB1. Besides the first cohort of 666 subjects, a separate validation cohort made up of 120 or so different subjects was used. A later analysis re-examined previously published TCR beta repertoires from more than 650 donors and added high-resolution HLA genotyping to investigate patterns of TCR occurrence. Donor age, sex, ethnicity and CMV serostatus were collected together with the repertoire data. Across 300 to 400 genotyped donors of the cohort, an average of approximately 240,000 unique TCR beta nucleotide sequences per donor were sequenced, and roughly 17% of those sequences were non-productive. An early release that covered roughly 600 HLA-typed donors contained around 330 gigabases of sequencing data and about 84 million unique TCR sequences. The study aimed to test whether cataloging public T cell receptors could reveal signatures of past pathogen exposure. In the later analysis, no new phenotypic data were used to find candidate immune exposures; instead, reliance was placed on TCR beta sequences and their occurrence across donors. Using immunosequencing, the study profiled T cell repertoires from around 670 subjects and related those repertoires to cytomegalovirus serostatus. Points the paper makes about the study in general: Presence/absence analyses assumed roughly uniform sequencing depth across donors, an assumption that may not hold. The authors suggested that the approach could potentially be extended to other disease states and immunological phenotypes. Because HLA typing was missing for some donors at each locus, association tests included only the typed subset. A total of about 180 TCR beta chains were listed by the study as associated with cytomegalovirus. Linkage disequilibrium might explain the correlated functional status among segregating V segments, but an unknown experimental factor could not be excluded. Because counts were too low, some 17 rarely observed V segments, including chromosome 9 orphons, were left out of the earlier analysis of a few hundred of the donors. An earlier analysis of 587 of the donors showed that most TCR beta V segments appeared in productive rearrangements either about 87% or about 30% of the time, which broadly matched IMGT annotations. In a later analysis, HLA-associated TCR beta chains showed more clonal expansion and lower generation probabilities than non-associated chains that were equally common. According to a later genetic analysis, donors in an Asian-associated ancestry cluster had fewer N-insertions in productive TCRs than the approximately 670-donor mean. In vitro tests confirmed that three of the cytomegalovirus-associated TCR beta chains recognize cytomegalovirus antigens. In a later analysis, most CMV-associated TCR beta chains were found to appear HLA-restricted, with HLA associations seemingly driven largely by CMV exposure. According to a later analysis, parvovirus B19, influenza, CMV and Epstein-Barr virus appeared linked to several top co-occurrence clusters. In this cohort, only TCR beta chains were sequenced, and detectable features were limited by the absence of alpha or paired-chain data. A later genetic analysis associated a missense DCLRE1C variant with V-gene and J-gene trimming of TCR beta chains, and an independent cohort replicated the association. A group of highly shared sequence variants was considered likely to be a technical artifact of the sequencing pipeline. In both the original and validation cohorts, the classifier was reported to diagnose cytomegalovirus status with high specificity and sensitivity. For the cohort, immune exposure information was limited to CMV serostatus. At a false discovery rate of 0.05, a later analysis linked about 16,000 TCR beta sequences to specific HLA alleles. A further reported finding was that TCR beta sequences accurately predicted the HLA-A and HLA-B alleles for most subjects in the first cohort. According to a later analysis, TCR association rates differed among HLA loci, with DRB1 alleles showing the most associated TCRs and HLA-C alleles showing the fewest. Most TCR sequences were observed very rarely across donors, whereas some public TCRs were present in many individuals. Because the 87-base-pair reads could not distinguish some IMGT-functional V segments, including TRBV6-2 and TRBV6-3, those segments were excluded. When HLA alleles, especially DR and DQ, strongly co-occurred, TCR associations were difficult to assign to individual alleles.

The library was produced with the immunoSEQ multiplex PCR assay. For the multiplex PCR, a mixture combining 60 forward primers for TCR Vbeta segments and 13 reverse primers for TCR Jbeta segments was used. Amplification of the CDR3 region of rearranged TCR beta genes was performed with a multiplex PCR assay on genomic DNA. On the Illumina HiSeq System, the amplified TCR beta libraries were sequenced as 87-base-pair reads. Concerning the study's data processing: In a later analysis, around 80 million unique TCR beta chains were counted across the roughly 610 repertoires, and around 10 million of these chains were shared by at least two donors. A nearest-neighbor algorithm error-corrected the raw reads and collapsed the reads into unique sequences, merging closely related sequences to remove PCR and sequencing errors. To assign V, D and J gene segments, CDR3 sequences were aligned to IMGT reference sequences. For a sequence to be retained, a match of at least six nucleotides was required to both a V gene segment and a J gene segment. Rearrangements were called productive when the CDR3 lacked stop codons and stayed in frame with V and J; all others were non-productive. Following IMGT convention, CDR3 was defined as the stretch from the second conserved V-encoded cysteine up to the conserved J-encoded phenylalanine. The earlier analysis of about 610 of the donors excluded any sequence lacking an unambiguous match to a single V gene segment. An earlier analysis of 587 of the donors called V segments functional above 56.7% productive rearrangements and segregating when the between-donor standard deviation exceeded 5%. A statistical classification framework was developed to diagnose cytomegalovirus status using the catalog of TCR beta chain sequences. In a later analysis, V and J genes were assigned by comparing TCR nucleotide sequences against IMGT/GENE-DB human TR gene sequences. In a later analysis, CDR3 sequences and most-parsimonious VDJ recombination scenarios were assigned using the TCRdist pipeline. In a later analysis, every TCR beta chain was defined by the combination of its CDR3 amino acid sequence and its V-gene family, and reads without a unique V-gene family were dropped. As a way to deal with suspected cross-contamination and a sequencing artifact, a later analysis dropped nearly 600 nucleotide sequences that were highly shared and had low generation probability. For each public chain, a later analysis derived a clonal expansion index from normalized ranks of inferred template counts within each repertoire. In a later analysis, generation probabilities were computed using a VDJ recombination model fitted to out-of-frame rearrangements, and the results were checked against IGoR. A later analysis scored TCR-TCR, TCR-HLA and TCR-CMV co-occurrence with hypergeometric tests, applying a repertoire-size bias correction to TCR pairs. In a later analysis, false discovery rates were estimated by permuting HLA or CMV assignments 20 times. A later analysis grouped co-occurring TCRs with DBSCAN, adding TCRdist sequence similarity when clustering within HLA-allele-positive subsets. Repertoires with fewer than 30,000 or more than 120,000 public chains, plus five repertoires with anomalous nucleotide sharing, were excluded from co-occurrence clustering. TCRdb retrieved this table from immuneACCESS and kept in-frame rearrangements only. Not all clones are present; in checked studies, unresolved V genes account for under half, and no reason is known for the remainder. V and J calls and clone size are as listed in that table; D and trimming were resolved from the DNA. Within this sample are approximately 110,000 clones, with about 76% of them counted one time only. The ten largest clones capture approximately 8.4% of the sample.

CDR3 length: 13 amino acids, cysteine to phenylalanine. CDR3 DNA is the only sequence kept; it has 39 bases, read in frame from the first base. Sequences SGHDN (CDR1) and FVKESK (CDR2) are obtained from the germline V gene. Between the V and J ends, shortened by 4 bases and 2 bases respectively, the junction contains 8 bases. The cohort was made up of approximately 700 healthy bone marrow donors. Cohort members were all nominally healthy when sampled, although unrecorded immune exposures were likely present. The donor was CMV seronegative and was included in the group of 352 seronegative cohort members. Each donor provided a peripheral blood sample, and peripheral blood mononuclear cells were used for TCR beta sequencing. The Qiagen DNeasy Blood Extraction Kit was used to extract genomic DNA from the blood cell samples. A remark on this clone: Its binding antigen is unknown. Base qualities were left out, and no much larger clone turns up one base away.

The sequenced sample was PBMCs. The chain employs TRBV14 and TRBJ1-2, with TRBD1 perhaps the D gene, on 6 matching bases. This sequence originates from a man aged 40-49 years in good health and CMV-seronegative. The DNA reads as follows: TGTGCCAGCAGCCGTGGACAGAACTATGGCTACACCTTC. Its coded protein is CASSRGQNYGYTF.